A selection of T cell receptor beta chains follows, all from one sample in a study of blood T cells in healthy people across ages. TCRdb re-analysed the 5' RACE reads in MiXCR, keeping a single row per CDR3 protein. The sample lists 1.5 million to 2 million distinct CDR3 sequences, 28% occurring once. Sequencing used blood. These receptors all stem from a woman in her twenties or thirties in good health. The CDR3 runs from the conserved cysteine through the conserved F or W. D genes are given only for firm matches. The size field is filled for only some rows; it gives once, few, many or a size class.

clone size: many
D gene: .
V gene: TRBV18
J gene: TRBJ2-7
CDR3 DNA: TGTGCCAGCAGCCCCCCGGAGTCCTACGAGCAGTACTTC
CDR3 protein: CASSPPESYEQYF

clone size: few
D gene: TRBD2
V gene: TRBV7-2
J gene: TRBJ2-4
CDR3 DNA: TGTGCCAGCAGCTCGCCGAGCGGGAGGGTTTCAGTTGAGCAGTACTTC
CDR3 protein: CASSSPSGRVSVEQYF

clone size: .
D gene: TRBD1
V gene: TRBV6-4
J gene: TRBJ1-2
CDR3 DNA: TGTGCCAGCAGAGAGGGACAGGGGAATGGCTACACCTTC
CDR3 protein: CASREGQGNGYTF

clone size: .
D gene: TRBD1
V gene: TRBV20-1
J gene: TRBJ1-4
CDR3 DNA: TGCAGTGCGGGCGGGACAGGCACTCAAAGACTGTTTTTT
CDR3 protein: CSAGGTGTQRLFF

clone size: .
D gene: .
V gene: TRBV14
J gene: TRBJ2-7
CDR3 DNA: TGTGCCAGCAGCCAAGTGTTAGGTCCCGTCGAGCAGTACTTC
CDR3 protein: CASSQVLGPVEQYF

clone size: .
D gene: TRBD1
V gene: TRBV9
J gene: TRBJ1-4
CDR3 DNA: TGTGCCAGCAGCAAAAACACAGGGGGCGCAAATGAAAAACTGTTTTTT
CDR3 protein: CASSKNTGGANEKLFF

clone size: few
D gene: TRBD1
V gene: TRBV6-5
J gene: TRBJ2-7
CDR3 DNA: TGTGCCAGCAGTTACTTGGGACAGGGCCACCAGGAGCAGTACTTC
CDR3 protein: CASSYLGQGHQEQYF

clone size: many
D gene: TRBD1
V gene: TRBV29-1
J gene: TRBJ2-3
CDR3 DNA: TGCAGCGTTAGACAGGGGTTTGTGCGTACGCAGTATTTT
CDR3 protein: CSVRQGFVRTQYF

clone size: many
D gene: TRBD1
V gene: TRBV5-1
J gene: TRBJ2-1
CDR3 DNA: TGCGCCAGCAGCTTGGTGCCGGGACAGAACTACAATGAGCAGTTCTTC
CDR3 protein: CASSLVPGQNYNEQFF

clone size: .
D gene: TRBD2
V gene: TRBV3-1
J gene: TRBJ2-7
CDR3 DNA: TGTGCCAGCAGCCAAGCCTGGAGTAGCGGGGACGAGCAGTACTTC
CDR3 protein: CASSQAWSSGDEQYF

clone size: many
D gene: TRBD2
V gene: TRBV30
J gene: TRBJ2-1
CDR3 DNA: TGTGCCTGGAGTAATAGCGGGTCCCACAATGAGCAGTTCTTC
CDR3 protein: CAWSNSGSHNEQFF

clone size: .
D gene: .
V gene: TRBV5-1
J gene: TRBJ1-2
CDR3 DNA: TGCGCCAGCAGCGGCTCTAGGGGACCGGGAGGCTACACCTTC
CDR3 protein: CASSGSRGPGGYTF

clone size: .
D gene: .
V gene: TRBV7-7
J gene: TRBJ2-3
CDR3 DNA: TGTGCCAGCAACTCCGAGGCTAACACAGATACGCAGTATTTT
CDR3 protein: CASNSEANTDTQYF

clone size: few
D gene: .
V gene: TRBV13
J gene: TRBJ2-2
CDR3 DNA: TGTGCCAGCCGGTCCCCGCGAATCACCGGGGAGCTGTTTTTT
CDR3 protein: CASRSPRITGELFF

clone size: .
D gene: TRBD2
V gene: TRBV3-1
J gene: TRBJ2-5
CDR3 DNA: TGTGCCAGCAGCCAAGACACTAGCGGACAAGAGACCCAGTACTTC
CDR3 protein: CASSQDTSGQETQYF

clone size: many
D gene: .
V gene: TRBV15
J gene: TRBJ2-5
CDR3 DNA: TGTGCCACCAGCAGAGCCACTTACCAAGAGACCCAGTACTTC
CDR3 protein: CATSRATYQETQYF

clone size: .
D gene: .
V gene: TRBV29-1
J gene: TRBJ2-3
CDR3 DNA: TGCGGCGGGACTAGCACAGATACGCAGTATTTT
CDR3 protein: CGGTSTDTQYF